Sequencing of this T cell receptor beta chain was carried out in a study of blood T cell repertoires in COVID-19. CDR3 length equals 13 residues. Germline-derived CDR1 and CDR2 are MGHRA and YSYEKL. The germline V and J ends were trimmed by 3 bases and 3 bases, with 8 bases remaining between them. This clone was seen only once. In the authors' methods: Amplification of reference gene primers provided the estimated nucleated cell counts. TCRdb keeps only in-frame clones here, not all; method: immunoSEQ multiplex PCR. V and J calls and clone size are given by that table; D and trimming were obtained from the DNA. The sample lists around 60,000 clones; 55% to 80% were seen once.

The chain links TRBV4-1 to TRBJ1-2; D might be TRBD1 (5 bases). The origin of this receptor is a woman aged 70-85 years with COVID-19, enrolled during active disease. Sequencing was done on a sample of peripheral blood. In DNA form, the CDR3 reads TGCGCCAGCAGCCAGACGGGGGACTATGGCTACACCTTC. Translated: CASSQTGDYGYTF.